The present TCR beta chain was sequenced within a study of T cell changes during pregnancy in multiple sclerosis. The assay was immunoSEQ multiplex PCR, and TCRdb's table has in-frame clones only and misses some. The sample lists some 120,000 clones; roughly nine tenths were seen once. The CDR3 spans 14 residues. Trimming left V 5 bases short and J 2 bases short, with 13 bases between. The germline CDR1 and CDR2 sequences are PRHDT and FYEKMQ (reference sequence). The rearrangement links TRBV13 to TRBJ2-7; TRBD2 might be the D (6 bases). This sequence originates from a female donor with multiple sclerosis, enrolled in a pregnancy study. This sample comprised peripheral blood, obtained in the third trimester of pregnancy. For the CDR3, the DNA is TGTGCCAGCAGCCCGGGACTGAGAGCCTACGAGCAGTACTTC. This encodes CASSPGLRAYEQYF.